These 27 T cell receptor beta chains were sequenced from one sample in a study of PD-1 blockade in classical Hodgkin lymphoma. Each patient experienced a relapse that followed autologous stem cell transplantation, and brentuximab vedotin exposure varied. The repertoire was sequenced with immunoSEQ multiplex PCR; TCRdb's copy has only in-frame clones and lacks some. The data hold about 40,000 clones, with 60% to 85% observed a single time. The sample consisted of peripheral blood mononuclear cells (PBMCs), taken at baseline. The receptor source for this set is a human donor with classical Hodgkin lymphoma.

The chain carries TRBV21-1 and TRBJ2-3; the D call of TRBD1 is as the table states it, not checked on the DNA. TRBV21-1 is recorded as a pseudogene. The CDR3 is 16 amino acids. This chain's CDR3 is CASSKKGGASTDTQYF. Here the CDR3 DNA reads TGTGCCAGCAGCAAAAAGGGTGGGGCGAGCACAGATACGCAGTATTTT.

The rearrangement links TRBV10-3 to TRBJ1-2, with D uncertain. CDR1 is ENHRY, CDR2 SYGVKD, per germline. There are 14 residues in the CDR3. With 4 bases removed from V and 4 bases from J, the gap between germline ends came to 13 bases. The CDR3 coding sequence is TGTGCCATCAGTGGGGCGACGTCCCTCTATGGCTACACCTTC. Its translation: CAISGATSLYGYTF.

There are a few counts of this clone. The chain joins TRBV27 to TRBJ2-1; D not resolved. Germline CDR1 and CDR2: MNHEY and SMNVEV (reference sequence). V lost 5 bases and J lost 3, with 17 bases in between. The CDR3 totals 16 residues. The CDR3 loop reads CASSPQSPLYYNEQFF. The CDR3 DNA is TGTGCCAGCAGTCCGCAAAGCCCACTTTACTACAATGAGCAGTTCTTC.

V and J are TRBV7-2 and TRBJ1-1; tentative D call: TRBD1 (5 bases). The germline V and J ends were trimmed by 0 bases and 1 base, with 9 bases remaining between them. The germline V gene has CDR1 SGHTA and CDR2 FQGNSA. CDR3 length equals 15 residues. CDR3 sequence: CASSLASGGNTEAFF. CDR3 nucleotide sequence: TGTGCCAGCAGCTTAGCCAGTGGGGGGAACACTGAAGCTTTCTTT. Drawing the rest from reference TRBV7-2 and TRBJ1-1, the complete variable domain is GAGVSQSPSNKVTEKGKDVELRCDPISGHTALYWYRQSLGQGLEFLIYFQGNSAPDKSGLPSDRFSAERTGGSVSTLTIQRTQQEDSAVYLCASSLASGGNTEAFFGQGTRLTVV.

This clone appeared a few times. This sequence joins TRBV6-1 and TRBJ1-4; no reliable D call. Trimming took off 4 bases at V and 8 bases at J, with 8 bases between the two ends. The CDR3 is 12 residues long. Germline assignment: CDR1 MNHNS and CDR2 SASEGT. The CDR3 DNA reads as TGTGCCAGCAGTGTCGCCGGGGAAAAACTGTTTTTT. It is translated as CASSVAGEKLFF.

The chain combines TRBV5-1 with TRBJ2-7, with 10 bases that match TRBD1. CDR1 and CDR2 from the germline V gene are SGHRS and YFSETQ. V dropped 3 bases and J dropped 7; count of bases not matched to a gene: 4. The CDR3 runs 13 residues. The CDR3 DNA sequence: TGCGCCAGCAGCTCGGACAGGGGGAATGAGCAGTACTTC. The encoded protein is CASSSDRGNEQYF.

V is TRBV9 and J is TRBJ1-1; no firm D call. V was clipped by 0 bases and J by 5 bases, with 14 bases between them. The CDR3 has 15 residues. The germline CDR1 and CDR2 sequences are SGDLS and YYNGEE. The CDR3 DNA is TGTGCCAGCAGCGTAGTGGGAAAGGTCCAGACTGAAGCTTTCTTT. Its protein is CASSVVGKVQTEAFF.

This chain joins TRBV7-6 and TRBJ2-7; no firm D call. The germline V gene has CDR1 SGHVS and CDR2 FNYEAQ. V was cut by 1 base and J by 3 bases, with 7 bases left in between. There are 13 residues in the CDR3. This chain's CDR3 is CASSLVRNYEQYF. CDR3 in DNA: TGTGCCAGCAGCTTAGTCCGGAACTACGAGCAGTACTTC.

The chain employs TRBV2 and TRBJ2-2; perhaps TRBD1 as D (6 bases). The CDR3 is made up of 14 amino acids. CDR1 and CDR2 (germline): SNHLY, FYNNEI. V was pared by 10 bases and J by 3 bases, with 15 bases between. CDR3 DNA sequence: TGTGCCAACCAACAGGGAAGAGACACCGGGGAGCTGTTTTTT. This translates into CANQQGRDTGELFF.

V and J are TRBV9 and TRBJ2-5; 8 bases are shared with TRBD2. CDR3 size: 16 residues. Trimming at V came to 0 bases and at J to 5 bases, leaving 9 bases not matched to a gene. CDR1 and CDR2 from the germline V gene are SGDLS and YYNGEE. Here the CDR3 DNA reads TGTGCCAGCAGCGTAGGGCTAGCGGGCGCGGAGGAGACCCAGTACTTC. It specifies CASSVGLAGAEETQYF.

This clone was observed a single time. CDR3 protein: CASRWDFNEKLFF. The CDR3 DNA reads TGTGCCAGCCGGTGGGACTTTAATGAAAAACTGTTTTTT. V gene TRBV2 combines with J gene TRBJ1-4; tentatively, D is TRBD1 (5 bases). V lost 8 bases and J 4 bases, leaving 11 bases between the germline ends. The CDR3 contains 13 residues. Germline values: CDR1 SNHLY, CDR2 FYNNEI.

The rearrangement links TRBV5-6 to TRBJ2-7, with TRBD1 matching over 7 bases. The CDR3 extends over 14 amino acids. In germline, CDR1 is SGHDT, CDR2 YYEEEE. V gave up 4 bases and J gave up 3 bases; unmatched junction bases: 7. DNA for the CDR3: TGTGCCAGCAGCCCCCCGGGACAGTTCTACGAGCAGTACTTC. Amino acids: CASSPPGQFYEQYF.

The rearrangement links TRBV7-8 to TRBJ2-3, with a tentative D call TRBD2 (6 bases). This CDR3 comprises 14 residues. CDR1 and CDR2 from the germline V gene are SGHVS and FQNEAQ. Trimming left V 8 bases short and J 4 bases short, with 16 bases between. The CDR3 region is CASESEGAADTQYF. CDR3 in DNA: TGTGCCAGCGAGTCGGAGGGAGCTGCAGATACGCAGTATTTT. The variable domain in full, completed from reference TRBV7-8 and TRBJ2-3, reads GAGVSQSPRYKVAKRGQDVALRCDPISGHVSLFWYQQALGQGPEFLTYFQNEAQLDKSGLPSDRFFAERPEGSVSTLKIQRTQQEDSAVYLCASESEGAADTQYFGPGTRLTVL.

V usage is TRBV28 and J usage is TRBJ1-2, with D perhaps matching TRBD1 (6 bases). CDR3 length: 16 amino acids. The V gene's germline CDR1 is MDHEN and CDR2 SYDVKM. The ends were cut back, 10 bases at V and 4 bases at J, with 25 bases in the middle. CDR3 DNA: TGTGCCACCTCCTTTGGGGGGGCGATCGGCACCTATGGCTACACCTTC. It yields the protein CATSFGGAIGTYGYTF.

J is TRBJ2-3 and V is TRBV7-2; D is possibly TRBD2 (6 bases). The CDR3 consists of 16 residues. V was cut by 5 bases and J by 1 base, with 16 bases left in between. In germline, CDR1 is SGHTA, CDR2 FQGNSA. In DNA, the CDR3 is TGTGCCAGCAGCCCGGAGGGCCCACTCGGCACAGATACGCAGTATTTT. Translated, it gives CASSPEGPLGTDTQYF.

The chain is built from TRBV5-1 and TRBJ1-4; D possibly corresponds to TRBD1 (6 bases). Germline V gives CDR1 SGHRS, CDR2 YFSETQ. V gave up 0 bases and J gave up 7 bases, with 10 bases separating them. This CDR3 has 14 amino acids. The CDR3 loop reads CASSLDRAGEKLFF. The CDR3 DNA sequence: TGCGCCAGCAGCTTGGACAGGGCGGGTGAAAAACTGTTTTTT.

The chain links TRBV11-3 to TRBJ2-3, with 11 bases lining up with TRBD2. V gave up 5 bases and J gave up 5 bases; unmatched junction bases: 3. There are 14 residues in the CDR3. Germline CDR1 is SGHNT and CDR2 is YENEEA. The CDR3 sequence is CASSPTSGRDTQYF. In DNA, the CDR3 is TGTGCCAGCAGCCCAACTAGCGGGAGAGATACGCAGTATTTT. Full variable domain (remainder filled in from reference TRBV11-3 and TRBJ2-3): EAGVVQSPRYKIIEKKQPVAFWCNPISGHNTLYWYLQNLGQGPELLIRYENEEAVDDSQLPKDRFSAERLKGVDSTLKIQPAELGDSAVYLCASSPTSGRDTQYFGPGTRLTVL.

The rearrangement uses TRBV2 and TRBJ2-3; D unclear. The ends were cut back, 4 bases at V and 0 bases at J, with 5 bases in the middle. CDR1 is SNHLY, CDR2 FYNNEI, per germline. The CDR3 consists of 13 residues. Here the CDR3 DNA reads TGTGCCAGCAGTGTCTATAGCACAGATACGCAGTATTTT. The encoded protein is CASSVYSTDTQYF.

The gene calls are TRBV6-5 and TRBJ2-1; possible D gene TRBD2, 7 bases. CDR1 and CDR2 (germline): MNHEY, SVGAGI. The CDR3 runs 15 residues. V was pared by 6 bases and J by 5 bases, with 17 bases between. CDR3 sequence reads: CASSPEGGGDNEQFF. Written as DNA, the CDR3 is TGTGCCAGCAGCCCCGAGGGGGGAGGGGACAATGAGCAGTTCTTC.

This clone was seen a few times. The chain employs TRBV11-2 and TRBJ1-4; TRBD1 agrees at 11 bases. V dropped 2 bases and J dropped 13; count of bases not matched to a gene: 6. This CDR3 is 14 amino acids long. Germline V CDR1 and CDR2: SGHAT, FQNNGV. CDR3 protein: CASSLRGTGGRLFF. The CDR3, as DNA: TGTGCCAGCAGCTTAAGGGGGACAGGGGGTCGACTGTTTTTT. Combining the CDR3 with reference TRBV11-2 and TRBJ1-4 gives the whole variable domain EAGVAQSPRYKIIEKRQSVAFWCNPISGHATLYWYQQILGQGPKLLIQFQNNGVVDDSQLPKDRFSAERLKGVDSTLKIQPAKLEDSAVYLCASSLRGTGGRLFFGSGTQLSVL.

The count of this clone is one. The chain carries TRBV29-1 and TRBJ1-2; D may be TRBD1 (5 bases). The germline gives CDR1 SQVTM, CDR2 ANQGSEA. The length of the CDR3 is 11 residues. V dropped 6 bases and J dropped 5 bases, with 10 bases sitting between them. The CDR3 is CSVWGGYGYTF. CDR3 bases: TGCAGCGTATGGGGGGGGTATGGCTACACCTTC.

The chain couples TRBV6-5 to TRBJ2-6; no definite D call. The CDR3 loop spans 14 amino acids. Trimming cost V 5 bases and J 4 bases, with 9 bases left between them. Germline assignment: CDR1 MNHEY and CDR2 SVGAGI. The CDR3 loop reads CASSPLSGANVLTF. DNA of the CDR3: TGTGCCAGCAGTCCCCTTTCCGGGGCCAACGTCCTGACTTTC.

This clone is a singleton in its sample. The rearrangement uses TRBV28 and TRBJ2-7, with D hard to call. The CDR3 consists of 14 residues. V dropped 3 bases and J dropped 4 bases, with 13 bases sitting between them. CDR1 is MDHEN and CDR2 is SYDVKM in the germline V gene. In DNA, the CDR3 is TGTGCCAGCAGTTTCCGTAGCTTTGTGTACGAGCAGTACTTC. It yields the protein CASSFRSFVYEQYF.

The chain carries TRBV7-2 and TRBJ2-1, with 7 bases fitting TRBD2. The trim removed 2 bases at V and 4 bases at J, leaving 8 bases unmatched. The germline V gene encodes CDR1 SGHTA and CDR2 FQGNSA. This CDR3 comprises 16 residues. CDR3 sequence reads: CASSLSGGRLYNEQFF. Written as DNA, the CDR3 is TGTGCCAGCAGCTTATCGGGCGGGAGACTTTACAATGAGCAGTTCTTC. Filled out from reference TRBV7-2 and TRBJ2-1, the complete variable domain reads GAGVSQSPSNKVTEKGKDVELRCDPISGHTALYWYRQSLGQGLEFLIYFQGNSAPDKSGLPSDRFSAERTGGSVSTLTIQRTQQEDSAVYLCASSLSGGRLYNEQFFGPGTRLTVL.

V gene TRBV19 combines with J gene TRBJ2-7, with 7 positions matching TRBD2. This CDR3 is 16 amino acids long. Germline V lookup: CDR1 LNHDA, CDR2 SQIVND (reference sequence). Trimming at V came to 4 bases and at J to 0 bases, leaving 9 bases not matched to a gene. The CDR3 DNA reads TGTGCCAGTAGTAGAGCAGCGGGACTGAGCTCCTACGAGCAGTACTTC. Its translation: CASSRAAGLSSYEQYF.

The chain joins TRBV7-3 to TRBJ1-1; D unclear. V lost 5 bases to trimming and J lost 0 bases, with 16 bases between them. There are 16 residues in the CDR3. Germline CDR1 SGHTA, CDR2 FQGTGA. In DNA, the CDR3 is TGTGCCAGCAGCCCCACCGTGAGGGCCTTGAACACTGAAGCTTTCTTT. It encodes CASSPTVRALNTEAFF. The full variable domain, rest sourced from reference TRBV7-3 and TRBJ1-1, is GAGVSQTPSNKVTEKGKYVELRCDPISGHTALYWYRQSLGQGPEFLIYFQGTGAADDSGLPNDRFFAVRPEGSVSTLKIQRTERGDSAVYLCASSPTVRALNTEAFFGQGTRLTVV.

CDR3 coding DNA: TGTGCCAGCAGTTTATCGGGACTAGCGGGAGTTCAGCAGTACTTC. This sequence encodes CASSLSGLAGVQQYF. The gene calls are TRBV27 and TRBJ2-5, with TRBD2 matching 14 bases. V gave up 0 bases and J gave up 11 bases; unmatched junction bases: 5. Germline CDR1 reads MNHEY; CDR2 reads SMNVEV (reference sequence). The CDR3 is 15 residues long.